What follows are 14 T cell receptor beta chains derived from one specimen sequenced in a study of cytomegalovirus exposure and HLA in healthy donors. This table comes from immunoSEQ multiplex PCR, and its TCRdb copy is limited to in-frame clones, with some not included. The repertoire has 200,000 to 250,000 clones, over 75% of them found once; the top ten carry more than 1.5%. The sample consisted of PBMCs. Receptor source: a woman aged 18-29 years in good health and CMV-seropositive.

The V gene is TRBV27, the J gene TRBJ2-7; 10 positions match TRBD2. V lost 5 bases and J lost 2; bases outside the gene matches: 21. Germline loops: CDR1 MNHEY, CDR2 SMNVEV (reference sequence). The CDR3 has 20 residues. CDR3 nucleotides: TGTGCCAGCAGTCCCTGGGGCCCGGGACTAGCGACCAGGTGGGCCTACGAGCAGTACTTC. It yields the protein CASSPWGPGLATRWAYEQYF.

This clone came up once. V is TRBV11-2 and J is TRBJ2-7, with TRBD2 matching over 7 bases. Trimming at V came to 0 bases and at J to 3 bases, leaving 5 bases not matched to a gene. The CDR3 has 15 amino acids. The germline CDR1 and CDR2 sequences are SGHAT and FQNNGV. This chain's CDR3 is CASSLEGGSNYEQYF. The DNA of the CDR3 is TGTGCCAGCAGCTTAGAGGGGGGGTCAAACTACGAGCAGTACTTC.

CDR3 region: CASSSRGKGTEAFF. As DNA, the CDR3 is TGTGCCAGCAGCAGCCGGGGGAAAGGAACTGAAGCTTTCTTT. This chain connects TRBV7-6 to TRBJ1-1; tentatively, D is TRBD1 (5 bases). V shed 5 bases and J shed 5 bases, with 15 bases lying between them. The CDR3 runs 14 residues. Germline loops: CDR1 SGHVS, CDR2 FNYEAQ. The entire variable domain, with the rest obtained from reference TRBV7-6 and TRBJ1-1, is as follows: GAGVSQSPRYKVTKRGQDVALRCDPISGHVSLYWYRQALGQGPEFLTYFNYEAQQDKSGLPNDRFSAERPEGSISTLTIQRTEQRDSAMYRCASSSRGKGTEAFFGQGTRLTVV.

This chain uses TRBV30 with TRBJ1-2, with a weak D call TRBD1 (5 bases). Germline V lookup: CDR1 GTSNPN, CDR2 SVGIG (reference sequence). The CDR3 runs 15 residues. Trimming left V 0 bases short and J 9 bases short, with 20 bases between. Here the CDR3 reads CAWSVFTAGSTRYTF. The CDR3 bases are TGTGCCTGGAGTGTTTTTACTGCAGGGTCGACTCGCTACACCTTC.

This chain's CDR3 is CASSLGPLDRGTEAFF. The DNA of the CDR3 is TGTGCCAGCAGCTTAGGCCCTCTCGACAGGGGAACTGAAGCTTTCTTT. The rearrangement joins TRBV7-3 to TRBJ1-1, with TRBD1 identical over 8 bases. Germline V CDR1 and CDR2: SGHTA, FQGTGA. J lost 5 bases, V lost 2 bases, and 10 bases had no gene match. The length of the CDR3 is 16 residues.

The chain couples TRBV27 to TRBJ2-3; D perhaps matches TRBD1 (5 bases). This CDR3 contains 15 residues. Germline V gives CDR1 MNHEY, CDR2 SMNVEV (reference sequence). The V end was cut by 5 bases, the J end by 4 bases, with 16 bases between. Here the CDR3 reads CASSIIYNRPDTQYF. CDR3 coding DNA: TGTGCCAGCAGTATAATCTATAACAGGCCAGATACGCAGTATTTT.

This chain uses TRBV27 with TRBJ2-7; 12 bases are a match to TRBD1. V lost 6 bases to trimming and J lost 6 bases; unmatched junction nucleotides: 21. Germline V gene lookup returns CDR1 MNHEY and CDR2 SMNVEV (reference sequence). CDR3 length: 19 residues. The CDR3 region is CASSSQTFGRDRGQGEQYF. The CDR3 coding sequence is TGTGCCAGCAGCTCGCAGACATTTGGAAGGGACAGGGGGCAAGGCGAGCAGTACTTC.

The V call is TRBV7-9, the J call TRBJ2-3; 10 bases map to TRBD2. This CDR3 spans 16 amino acids. V dropped 5 bases and J dropped 0; count of bases not matched to a gene: 5. Germline V gene sequence: CDR1 SEHNR, CDR2 FQNEAQ (reference sequence). The CDR3: CASSPRLAGSTDTQYF. Here the CDR3 DNA reads TGTGCCAGCAGCCCAAGACTAGCGGGCAGCACAGATACGCAGTATTTT.

The chain uses TRBV18 and TRBJ2-7; TRBD1 matches at 9 bases. The CDR3 extends over 13 amino acids. Looked up from germline, CDR1 is KGHSH and CDR2 is LQKENI. With 5 bases clipped from V and 7 bases from J, the junction kept 6 bases outside the gene matches. The CDR3 DNA sequence: TGTGCCAGCTCATCCGGGACAGGGAGGGAGCAGTACTTC. This gives the protein CASSSGTGREQYF.

This chain uses TRBV15 with TRBJ2-7, with 7 bases fitting TRBD1. This CDR3 spans 17 amino acids. Looked up from germline, CDR1 is LNHNV and CDR2 is YYDKDF (reference sequence). J lost 2 bases, V lost 1 base, and 11 bases had no gene match. CDR3 loop: CATSRAYYRDSTYEQYF. In DNA form, the CDR3 reads TGTGCCACCAGCAGAGCATACTACCGGGACAGCACCTACGAGCAGTACTTC.

The table lists this clone with a count of one. This rearrangement joins TRBV25-1 to TRBJ2-1; D is unresolved. Trimming pared 8 bases from V and 2 bases from J, leaving 10 bases between. Germline loops: CDR1 MGHDK, CDR2 SYGVNS. CDR3 length: 13 residues. CDR3: CASLSSAYNEQFF. Written as DNA, the CDR3 is TGTGCCAGCCTAAGTAGTGCCTACAATGAGCAGTTCTTC.

This clone was seen only once. This chain connects TRBV29-1 to TRBJ1-5; 10 bases fit TRBD1. The J segment lost 5 bases and the V segment lost 5 bases, leaving 9 bases of the junction unmatched. The CDR3 length is 15 residues. Looked up from germline, CDR1 is SQVTM and CDR2 is ANQGSEA. The CDR3 DNA is TGCAGCGTTCAACTCGGACAGGGGGTCTATCAGCCCCAGCATTTT. Protein product: CSVQLGQGVYQPQHF. Using reference TRBV29-1 and TRBJ1-5 for the parts outside the CDR3, the full variable domain is SAVISQKPSRDICQRGTSLTIQCQVDSQVTMMFWYRQQPGQSLTLIATANQGSEATYESGFVIDKFPISRPNLTFSTLTVSNMSPEDSSIYLCSVQLGQGVYQPQHFGDGTRLSIL.

Regarding this clone: Other DNA sequences from this sample encode an identical CDR3 as well. The chain is built from TRBV29-1 and TRBJ1-1; 9 bases are shared with TRBD1. J lost 5 bases, V lost 3 bases, and 4 bases had no gene match. Germline values: CDR1 SQVTM, CDR2 ANQGSEA. The CDR3 is 13 residues long. The CDR3 is CSVEGQGRTEAFF. CDR3 sequence (DNA): TGCAGCGTTGAGGGACAGGGAAGGACTGAAGCTTTCTTT.

This chain joins TRBV19 and TRBJ2-3; a weak D match, TRBD2 (5 bases). The CDR3 has 12 residues. Trimming pared 1 base from V and 6 bases from J, leaving 5 bases between. CDR1 and CDR2 from the germline V gene are LNHDA and SQIVND (reference sequence). CDR3 coding DNA: TGTGCCAGTAGTATAGGGAGGGATACGCAGTATTTT. Protein: CASSIGRDTQYF. The full variable domain, completed using reference TRBV19 and TRBJ2-3, is DGGITQSPKYLFRKEGQNVTLSCEQNLNHDAMYWYRQDPGQGLRLIYYSQIVNDFQKGDIAEGYSVSREKKESFPLTVTSAQKNPTAFYLCASSIGRDTQYFGPGTRLTVL.